This is a list of T cell receptor beta chains from one sample in a study of identical twins. TCRdb processed the 5' RACE reads anew with MiXCR; each CDR3 protein has one entry. Of some 710,000 distinct CDR3 sequences in the sample, around 6.1% were seen once. The sample was naive T cells sorted from blood. These receptors came from a man aged 18 to 29 in good health. CDR3s include the opening cysteine and the closing phenylalanine or tryptophan. Fields, in order: clone size, J gene, D gene, V gene, CDR3 protein, CDR3 DNA. The D gene is left open where the match is weak. A clone size is listed for some rows: how often the clone was seen (once, few, many), or a class if it is expanded.

clone_size: many; j_call: TRBJ2-1; d_call: TRBD2; v_call: TRBV29-1; cdr3_aa: CSALPAGHNEQFF; cdr3_nt: TGCAGCGCCCTCCCAGCGGGACACAATGAGCAGTTCTTC
clone_size: few; j_call: TRBJ2-1; d_call: TRBD1; v_call: TRBV7-9; cdr3_aa: CASSLADRGVCLF; cdr3_nt: TGTGCCAGCAGCTTAGCCGACAGGGGAGTATGTCTCTTC
clone_size: few; j_call: TRBJ2-7; d_call: TRBD2; v_call: TRBV20-1; cdr3_aa: CSAGSPSGRSMGYEQYF; cdr3_nt: TGCAGTGCTGGGAGCCCTAGCGGGAGGTCAATGGGCTACGAGCAGTACTTC
clone_size: few; j_call: TRBJ2-1; d_call: TRBD2; v_call: TRBV6-5; cdr3_aa: CASSSAGLAGGIEQFF; cdr3_nt: TGTGCCAGCAGTTCCGCCGGACTAGCGGGAGGGATTGAGCAGTTCTTC
clone_size: many; j_call: TRBJ2-7; d_call: TRBD2; v_call: TRBV28; cdr3_aa: CASSVTSGRTYEQYF; cdr3_nt: TGTGCCAGCAGTGTGACTAGCGGGAGAACCTACGAGCAGTACTTC
clone_size: .; j_call: TRBJ2-3; d_call: .; v_call: TRBV11-1; cdr3_aa: CASSFGTGVAGGPDTQYF; cdr3_nt: TGTGCCAGCAGCTTCGGGACAGGGGTCGCGGGAGGGCCCGATACGCAGTATTTT
clone_size: few; j_call: TRBJ1-1; d_call: .; v_call: TRBV28; cdr3_aa: CASSFQENTEAFF; cdr3_nt: TGTGCCAGCAGTTTTCAAGAGAACACTGAAGCTTTCTTT
clone_size: many; j_call: TRBJ2-3; d_call: TRBD1; v_call: TRBV29-1; cdr3_aa: CSVPGQGVEYF; cdr3_nt: TGCAGCGTTCCCGGACAGGGTGTCGAGTATTTT
clone_size: many; j_call: TRBJ2-5; d_call: TRBD1; v_call: TRBV12-3/TRBV12-4; cdr3_aa: CASSARQGWETQYF; cdr3_nt: TGTGCCAGCAGTGCGAGACAGGGGTGGGAGACCCAGTACTTC
clone_size: many; j_call: TRBJ1-1; d_call: .; v_call: TRBV10-3; cdr3_aa: CAISVSGEKAFF; cdr3_nt: TGTGCCATCAGTGTATCGGGGGAAAAAGCTTTCTTT
clone_size: few; j_call: TRBJ2-7; d_call: .; v_call: TRBV20-1; cdr3_aa: CSTTNSGVYYEQYF; cdr3_nt: TGCAGTACAACCAACAGCGGAGTATACTACGAGCAGTACTTC
clone_size: many; j_call: TRBJ2-5; d_call: .; v_call: TRBV20-1; cdr3_aa: CSARDLLPQETQYF; cdr3_nt: TGCAGTGCTAGAGATCTCTTACCCCAAGAGACCCAGTACTTC
clone_size: once; j_call: TRBJ2-1; d_call: .; v_call: TRBV6-5; cdr3_aa: CASSYEGRNQFF; cdr3_nt: TGTGCCAGCAGTTACGAGGGGAGAAATCAGTTCTTC
clone_size: few; j_call: TRBJ1-1; d_call: TRBD1; v_call: TRBV20-1; cdr3_aa: CSARAPGTGNTEAFF; cdr3_nt: TGCAGTGCTAGAGCTCCCGGGACAGGGAACACTGAAGCTTTCTTT
clone_size: .; j_call: TRBJ2-5; d_call: .; v_call: TRBV12-3/TRBV12-4; cdr3_aa: CASSFVLGQETQYF; cdr3_nt: TGTGCCAGCAGTTTTGTGTTGGGCCAAGAGACCCAGTACTTC
clone_size: .; j_call: TRBJ2-5; d_call: .; v_call: TRBV12-3/TRBV12-4; cdr3_aa: CASSFRSGALQETQYF; cdr3_nt: TGTGCCAGCAGTTTCAGGTCAGGGGCCCTCCAAGAGACCCAGTACTTC
clone_size: .; j_call: TRBJ1-3; d_call: .; v_call: TRBV5-1; cdr3_aa: CASSGASGNTIYF; cdr3_nt: TGCGCCAGCAGCGGGGCTTCTGGAAACACCATATATTTT
clone_size: many; j_call: TRBJ1-6; d_call: .; v_call: TRBV20-1; cdr3_aa: CSASNRQPYNSPLHF; cdr3_nt: TGCAGTGCTAGCAATAGACAGCCTTATAATTCACCCCTCCACTTT
clone_size: many; j_call: TRBJ1-1; d_call: TRBD1; v_call: TRBV4-1; cdr3_aa: CASSQASDRVYTEAFF; cdr3_nt: TGCGCCAGCAGCCAAGCTTCCGACAGGGTATACACTGAAGCTTTCTTT
clone_size: many; j_call: TRBJ1-6; d_call: .; v_call: TRBV12-3/TRBV12-4; cdr3_aa: CASSLSQGLHSPLHF; cdr3_nt: TGTGCCAGCAGTTTGTCTCAGGGACTGCATTCACCCCTCCACTTT
clone_size: .; j_call: TRBJ2-7; d_call: .; v_call: TRBV18; cdr3_aa: CASSPPSGQGEQQQYF; cdr3_nt: TGTGCCAGCTCACCACCGTCGGGGCAGGGTGAACAGCAGCAGTACTTC
clone_size: many; j_call: TRBJ2-1; d_call: .; v_call: TRBV20-1; cdr3_aa: CSARVAETYNEQFF; cdr3_nt: TGCAGTGCTAGAGTTGCGGAAACCTACAATGAGCAGTTCTTC
clone_size: .; j_call: TRBJ1-5; d_call: .; v_call: TRBV12-3/TRBV12-4; cdr3_aa: CASSSTRWEYSNQPQHF; cdr3_nt: TGTGCCAGCAGCTCAACCAGATGGGAATATAGCAATCAGCCCCAGCATTTT
clone_size: many; j_call: TRBJ1-5; d_call: .; v_call: TRBV2; cdr3_aa: CASRADGGNQPQHF; cdr3_nt: TGTGCCAGCAGAGCGGACGGTGGCAATCAGCCCCAGCATTTT
clone_size: many; j_call: TRBJ2-1; d_call: .; v_call: TRBV29-1; cdr3_aa: CSVGPLNSDTEQFF; cdr3_nt: TGCAGCGTTGGGCCCCTTAATAGCGACACTGAGCAGTTCTTC
clone_size: .; j_call: TRBJ2-5; d_call: .; v_call: TRBV7-3; cdr3_aa: CASSLNPGSGQETQYF; cdr3_nt: TGTGCCAGCAGCTTAAACCCTGGTAGCGGCCAAGAGACCCAGTACTTC
clone_size: few; j_call: TRBJ2-6; d_call: TRBD1; v_call: TRBV7-6; cdr3_aa: CASSPVTQGMDESGANVLTF; cdr3_nt: TGTGCCAGCAGCCCAGTGACACAGGGGATGGATGAGTCTGGGGCCAACGTCCTGACTTTC
clone_size: many; j_call: TRBJ2-5; d_call: .; v_call: TRBV29-1; cdr3_aa: CSVSIDQETQYF; cdr3_nt: TGCAGCGTTTCTATTGACCAAGAGACCCAGTACTTC
clone_size: many; j_call: TRBJ2-5; d_call: .; v_call: TRBV12-5; cdr3_aa: CASGLAETQYF; cdr3_nt: TGTGCTAGTGGTTTGGCAGAGACCCAGTACTTC
clone_size: many; j_call: TRBJ2-7; d_call: TRBD1; v_call: TRBV12-3/TRBV12-4; cdr3_aa: CASSLGPGDRGYEQYF; cdr3_nt: TGTGCCAGCAGTTTAGGACCGGGGGACAGGGGCTACGAGCAGTACTTC
clone_size: many; j_call: TRBJ1-3; d_call: .; v_call: TRBV7-2; cdr3_aa: CASSLARGQPSRTGNTIYF; cdr3_nt: TGTGCCAGCAGCTTAGCGCGTGGCCAGCCCTCCAGGACGGGAAACACCATATATTTT
clone_size: few; j_call: TRBJ2-2; d_call: .; v_call: TRBV4-2; cdr3_aa: CASRSTSTQNTGELFF; cdr3_nt: TGTGCCAGCAGGTCAACTAGCACCCAGAACACCGGGGAGCTGTTTTTT
clone_size: few; j_call: TRBJ2-3; d_call: TRBD2; v_call: TRBV7-9; cdr3_aa: CASSLVEAGGADTQYF; cdr3_nt: TGTGCCAGCAGCTTAGTTGAGGCGGGAGGGGCAGATACGCAGTATTTT
clone_size: many; j_call: TRBJ2-1; d_call: .; v_call: TRBV7-9; cdr3_aa: CASSLAPQHSNNEQFF; cdr3_nt: TGTGCCAGCAGCTTAGCGCCCCAGCACAGCAACAATGAGCAGTTCTTC
clone_size: few; j_call: TRBJ2-4; d_call: .; v_call: TRBV5-1; cdr3_aa: CASYWGPGDIQYF; cdr3_nt: TGCGCCAGCTATTGGGGGCCGGGTGACATTCAGTACTTC
clone_size: .; j_call: TRBJ1-1; d_call: .; v_call: TRBV11-1; cdr3_aa: CASSSRNRGPRGFTEAFF; cdr3_nt: TGTGCCAGCAGCTCGAGAAATAGGGGCCCTAGGGGGTTTACTGAAGCTTTCTTT
clone_size: few; j_call: TRBJ1-2; d_call: .; v_call: TRBV5-5; cdr3_aa: CASSRITGTNNYGYTF; cdr3_nt: TGTGCCAGCAGCCGGATTACCGGGACAAATAACTATGGCTACACCTTC
clone_size: many; j_call: TRBJ2-1; d_call: .; v_call: TRBV5-1; cdr3_aa: CASSPNPLYNEQFF; cdr3_nt: TGCGCCAGCAGCCCTAACCCCCTCTACAATGAGCAGTTCTTC
clone_size: many; j_call: TRBJ2-4; d_call: .; v_call: TRBV12-3/TRBV12-4; cdr3_aa: CAYYTGCTAKNIQYF; cdr3_nt: TGTGCCTATTACACAGGGTGTACTGCCAAAAACATTCAGTACTTC
clone_size: many; j_call: TRBJ1-5; d_call: .; v_call: TRBV10-3; cdr3_aa: CAISLGQNNQPQHF; cdr3_nt: TGTGCCATCAGCCTTGGACAGAACAATCAGCCCCAGCATTTT
clone_size: few; j_call: TRBJ1-4; d_call: .; v_call: TRBV7-9; cdr3_aa: CASSNSPNSLRKLFF; cdr3_nt: TGTGCCAGCAGCAACAGCCCCAACAGCCTTCGAAAACTGTTTTTT
clone_size: many; j_call: TRBJ2-1; d_call: TRBD2; v_call: TRBV12-3/TRBV12-4; cdr3_aa: CASSSPLATSYNEQFF; cdr3_nt: TGTGCCAGCAGTTCCCCACTAGCGACATCCTACAATGAGCAGTTCTTC
clone_size: many; j_call: TRBJ2-1; d_call: .; v_call: TRBV12-3/TRBV12-4; cdr3_aa: CASSEGGGEQFF; cdr3_nt: TGTGCCAGCAGTGAGGGGGGTGGGGAGCAGTTCTTC
clone_size: few; j_call: TRBJ2-2; d_call: .; v_call: TRBV5-6; cdr3_aa: CASSLVGQKITGELFF; cdr3_nt: TGTGCCAGCAGCTTGGTGGGGCAGAAGATCACCGGGGAGCTGTTTTTT
clone_size: .; j_call: TRBJ2-1; d_call: .; v_call: TRBV5-1; cdr3_aa: CASSLVPQYEQFF; cdr3_nt: TGCGCCAGCAGCTTGGTCCCCCAGTATGAGCAGTTCTTC
clone_size: many; j_call: TRBJ2-1; d_call: TRBD2; v_call: TRBV6-4; cdr3_aa: CASSPSGGTSGRDEQFF; cdr3_nt: TGTGCCAGCAGTCCGTCCGGCGGGACTAGCGGTCGCGATGAGCAGTTCTTC
clone_size: few; j_call: TRBJ2-7; d_call: TRBD2; v_call: TRBV27; cdr3_aa: CASSLPGGGNEQYF; cdr3_nt: TGTGCCAGCAGTTTACCGGGAGGAGGCAACGAGCAGTACTTC
clone_size: many; j_call: TRBJ1-1; d_call: TRBD1; v_call: TRBV10-3; cdr3_aa: CAAQGDRQLNTEAFF; cdr3_nt: TGTGCCGCCCAGGGGGACAGACAACTGAACACTGAAGCTTTCTTT
clone_size: many; j_call: TRBJ2-5; d_call: .; v_call: TRBV20-1; cdr3_aa: CSARGGAGTQYF; cdr3_nt: TGCAGTGCTAGGGGGGGCGCAGGGACCCAGTACTTC
clone_size: .; j_call: TRBJ2-1; d_call: .; v_call: TRBV4-1; cdr3_aa: CASSHEDPGGQFF; cdr3_nt: TGCGCCAGCAGCCACGAAGATCCTGGGGGGCAGTTCTTC
clone_size: many; j_call: TRBJ2-2; d_call: .; v_call: TRBV29-1; cdr3_aa: CSVWGSGELFF; cdr3_nt: TGCAGCGTTTGGGGGTCTGGGGAGCTGTTTTTT